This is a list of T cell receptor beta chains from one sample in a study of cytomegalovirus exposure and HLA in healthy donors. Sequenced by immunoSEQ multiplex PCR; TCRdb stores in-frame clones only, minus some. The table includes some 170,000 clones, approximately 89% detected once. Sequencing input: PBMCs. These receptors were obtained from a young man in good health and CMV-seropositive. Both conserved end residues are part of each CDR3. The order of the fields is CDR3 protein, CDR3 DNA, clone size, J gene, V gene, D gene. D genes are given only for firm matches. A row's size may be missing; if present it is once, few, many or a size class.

CDR3 protein: CASSLEPEAHEQYF
CDR3 DNA: TGTGCCAGCAGCCTAGAGCCGGAGGCCCACGAGCAGTACTTC
clone size: NA
J gene: TRBJ2-7
V gene: TRBV7-9
D gene: NA

CDR3 protein: CATSQGLAESGETQYF
CDR3 DNA: TGTGCCACCTCTCAGGGACTAGCGGAGTCTGGGGAGACCCAGTACTTC
clone size: NA
J gene: TRBJ2-5
V gene: TRBV5-5
D gene: TRBD2

CDR3 protein: CSVEPTSGSTGELFF
CDR3 DNA: TGCAGCGTTGAGCCGACTAGCGGAAGCACCGGGGAGCTGTTTTTT
clone size: NA
J gene: TRBJ2-2
V gene: TRBV29-1
D gene: TRBD2

CDR3 protein: CASWDRGGDTQYF
CDR3 DNA: TGTGCCTCATGGGACAGGGGAGGGGATACGCAGTATTTT
clone size: NA
J gene: TRBJ2-3
V gene: TRBV28
D gene: TRBD1

CDR3 protein: CASSTPGAETQYF
CDR3 DNA: TGTGCCAGCAGTACCCCAGGGGCAGAGACCCAGTACTTC
clone size: NA
J gene: TRBJ2-5
V gene: TRBV6-5
D gene: NA

CDR3 protein: CASSITSGGAGTGELFF
CDR3 DNA: TGTGCCAGCAGCATCACTAGCGGGGGGGCCGGCACCGGGGAGCTGTTTTTT
clone size: NA
J gene: TRBJ2-2
V gene: TRBV9
D gene: TRBD2

CDR3 protein: CASSISRVEETQYF
CDR3 DNA: TGTGCCAGTAGTATTTCCCGGGTGGAGGAGACCCAGTACTTC
clone size: NA
J gene: TRBJ2-5
V gene: TRBV19
D gene: NA

CDR3 protein: CASSGDLSGALHF
CDR3 DNA: TGTGCCAGCAGCGGGGACCTCTCGGGGGCCCTCCACTTT
clone size: NA
J gene: TRBJ1-6
V gene: TRBV9
D gene: NA

CDR3 protein: CASSLSGGQETQYF
CDR3 DNA: TGCGCCAGCAGCCTCTCCGGGGGACAAGAGACCCAGTACTTC
clone size: once
J gene: TRBJ2-5
V gene: TRBV4-3
D gene: NA

CDR3 protein: CAWSRASYGYTF
CDR3 DNA: TGTGCCTGGAGTCGAGCTTCCTATGGCTACACCTTC
clone size: NA
J gene: TRBJ1-2
V gene: TRBV30
D gene: NA

CDR3 protein: CASNTPTLGGKETQYF
CDR3 DNA: TGTGCCAGCAATACCCCTACCCTGGGCGGGAAAGAGACCCAGTACTTC
clone size: NA
J gene: TRBJ2-5
V gene: TRBV14
D gene: NA

CDR3 protein: CASSRDRGRENQPQHF
CDR3 DNA: TGTGCCAGCAGTAGGGACAGGGGGCGCGAGAATCAGCCCCAGCATTTT
clone size: NA
J gene: TRBJ1-5
V gene: TRBV2
D gene: TRBD1

CDR3 protein: CASSDTRGVYGYTF
CDR3 DNA: TGTGCCAGCAGTGACACCAGGGGGGTCTATGGCTACACCTTC
clone size: NA
J gene: TRBJ1-2
V gene: TRBV25-1
D gene: TRBD1

CDR3 protein: CASSPGGLNTEAFF
CDR3 DNA: TGTGCCAGCAGCCCCGGAGGTCTTAACACTGAAGCTTTCTTT
clone size: NA
J gene: TRBJ1-1
V gene: TRBV7-6
D gene: NA

CDR3 protein: CSVAGQMNTEAFF
CDR3 DNA: TGCAGCGTCGCGGGACAGATGAACACTGAAGCTTTCTTT
clone size: NA
J gene: TRBJ1-1
V gene: TRBV29-1
D gene: TRBD1

CDR3 protein: CSGRDYGYEQYF
CDR3 DNA: TGCAGCGGCCGGGACTACGGGTACGAGCAGTACTTC
clone size: once
J gene: TRBJ2-7
V gene: TRBV29-1
D gene: TRBD2

CDR3 protein: CASSLLNPGFASGANVLTF
CDR3 DNA: TGTGCCAGCAGTTTATTGAATCCCGGGTTTGCGTCTGGGGCCAACGTCCTGACTTTC
clone size: NA
J gene: TRBJ2-6
V gene: TRBV27
D gene: NA

CDR3 protein: CASSQPQLGGHQETQYF
CDR3 DNA: TGCGCCAGCAGCCAACCACAATTAGGGGGCCACCAAGAGACCCAGTACTTC
clone size: NA
J gene: TRBJ2-5
V gene: TRBV4-1
D gene: TRBD1

CDR3 protein: CASGTNSGNTIYF
CDR3 DNA: TGTGCCAGCGGGACAAACTCTGGAAACACCATATATTTT
clone size: NA
J gene: TRBJ1-3
V gene: TRBV28
D gene: NA

CDR3 protein: CASRPPSSMSANVLTF
CDR3 DNA: TGTGCCAGCAGACCACCAAGTTCTATGAGCGCCAACGTCCTGACTTTC
clone size: once
J gene: TRBJ2-6
V gene: TRBV28
D gene: NA

CDR3 protein: CSVSLRGNTIYF
CDR3 DNA: TGCAGCGTTTCCCTACGTGGAAACACCATATATTTT
clone size: few
J gene: TRBJ1-3
V gene: TRBV29-1
D gene: NA

CDR3 protein: CASSSTNSPLHF
CDR3 DNA: TGTGCCAGCAGCTCGACAAATTCACCCCTCCACTTT
clone size: NA
J gene: TRBJ1-6
V gene: TRBV5-4
D gene: NA

CDR3 protein: CSVKLDYGYTF
CDR3 DNA: TGCAGCGTAAAACTCGACTATGGCTACACCTTC
clone size: NA
J gene: TRBJ1-2
V gene: TRBV29-1
D gene: NA

CDR3 protein: CASSSGAGGPTEEQFF
CDR3 DNA: TGTGCCAGCAGCTCGGGAGCGGGGGGGCCAACAGAGGAGCAGTTCTTC
clone size: NA
J gene: TRBJ2-1
V gene: TRBV7-6
D gene: TRBD2

CDR3 protein: CASSPGQFSYEQYF
CDR3 DNA: TGTGCCAGCTCACCGGGACAGTTCTCCTACGAGCAGTACTTC
clone size: NA
J gene: TRBJ2-7
V gene: TRBV18
D gene: TRBD1

CDR3 protein: CASSGTWEREQYF
CDR3 DNA: TGTGCCAGCAGCGGGACTTGGGAGAGGGAGCAGTACTTC
clone size: NA
J gene: TRBJ2-7
V gene: TRBV2
D gene: NA

CDR3 protein: CASSLGTGAKEQYF
CDR3 DNA: TGTGCCAGCAGCTTAGGGACAGGGGCTAAGGAGCAGTACTTC
clone size: NA
J gene: TRBJ2-7
V gene: TRBV5-6
D gene: TRBD1